This is a list of T cell receptor beta chains from one sample in a study of blood T cell repertoires in COVID-19. Sequenced by immunoSEQ multiplex PCR; TCRdb stores in-frame clones only, minus some. The sample holds about 120,000 clones, roughly 80% seen once. Sequencing used peripheral blood. The source is a man aged 50-60 years with acute or convalescent COVID-19. Both conserved end residues are part of each CDR3. A D gene is named only where the DNA matches it firmly. Not every row has a clone size; where given, it reads once, few, many or a size class.

TRBV5-1	NA	TRBJ1-1	NA	CASSLDSTGLTEAFF	TGCGCCAGCAGCTTGGATTCGACAGGCCTCACTGAAGCTTTCTTT
TRBV2	NA	TRBJ1-4	NA	CASSEITRPREKLFF	TGTGCCAGCAGTGAAATAACCCGTCCGAGGGAAAAACTGTTTTTT
TRBV7-2	TRBD2	TRBJ2-7	NA	CASSLHTSGRYEQYF	TGTGCCAGCAGCTTACATACTAGCGGACGGTACGAGCAGTACTTC
TRBV15	TRBD1	TRBJ1-1	NA	CATSSHSGTGWDPEAFF	TGTGCCACCAGCAGCCATTCCGGGACAGGGTGGGACCCTGAAGCTTTCTTT
TRBV7-6	NA	TRBJ2-5	NA	CASSLVGGPRETQYF	TGTGCCAGCAGCTTAGTGGGCGGGCCTCGGGAGACCCAGTACTTC
TRBV7-8	TRBD2	TRBJ2-2	once	CASSPSGTTGELFF	TGTGCCAGCAGCCCTAGCGGAACCACCGGGGAGCTGTTTTTT
TRBV4-2	NA	TRBJ1-4	few	CASSQEVQINEKLFF	TGTGCCAGCAGCCAAGAGGTCCAGATTAATGAAAAACTGTTTTTT
TRBV7-9	TRBD1	TRBJ1-1	NA	CASSLGTGTEAFF	TGTGCCAGCAGCTTAGGGACAGGCACTGAAGCTTTCTTT
TRBV5-5	TRBD1	TRBJ2-7	NA	CASSLGTGGLYEQYF	TGTGCCAGCAGCTTGGGGACAGGGGGCCTGTACGAGCAGTACTTC
TRBV19	NA	TRBJ1-1	NA	CASSIQAAMNTEAFF	TGTGCCAGTAGTATACAGGCAGCCATGAACACTGAAGCTTTCTTT
TRBV28	NA	TRBJ2-7	NA	CASSPRDEQYF	TGTGCCAGCAGTCCTCGGGACGAGCAGTACTTC
TRBV19	TRBD1	TRBJ1-2	NA	CASSTTTSYGQGVSYGYTF	TGTGCCAGTAGTACGACGACCTCTTACGGACAGGGAGTAAGCTATGGCTACACCTTC
TRBV10-3	TRBD2	TRBJ2-3	few	CAISEYTSGDTDTQYF	TGTGCCATCAGTGAGTACACTAGCGGGGACACAGATACGCAGTATTTT
TRBV10-3	NA	TRBJ2-7	NA	CAISDLGGTNEQYF	TGTGCCATCAGTGATTTGGGGGGTACTAACGAGCAGTACTTC
TRBV4-1	TRBD1	TRBJ2-5	NA	CASSQDTGDQETQYF	TGCGCCAGCAGCCAAGATACAGGGGACCAAGAGACCCAGTACTTC
TRBV5-6	NA	TRBJ2-3	NA	CASRTALDTQYF	TGTGCCAGCAGGACTGCCCTAGATACGCAGTATTTT